This TCR beta chain comes out of a study of T cell changes during pregnancy in multiple sclerosis. This clone was seen a handful of times. TCRdb keeps only in-frame clones here, not all; method: immunoSEQ multiplex PCR. The data show about 43,000 clones, approximately 91% seen once. CDR3 length: 14 residues. V lost 4 bases to trimming and J lost 6 bases, with 13 bases between them. Germline loops: CDR1 MDHEN, CDR2 SYDVKM. Sequenced material: PBMCs (not recorded whether the cells were cultured). This TCR was sampled from a female donor with multiple sclerosis, enrolled in a pregnancy study. This chain links TRBV28 with TRBJ1-5; no definite D call. CDR3 nucleotides: TGTGCCAGCAGTTGGTCCTCGGGAGGTCAGCCCCAGCATTTT. This gives the protein CASSWSSGGQPQHF.